This T cell receptor beta chain was identified during a study of T-cell memory formation after mild COVID-19. Germline-derived CDR1 and CDR2 are DFQATT and SNEGSKA (reference sequence). Trimming at V came to 2 bases and at J to 13 bases, leaving 12 bases not matched to a gene. The CDR3 extends over 14 amino acids. This clonotype was seen a handful of times. Its antigen is undetermined. TCRdb reanalysed the 5' RACE reads using MiXCR and keeps one entry per CDR3 protein. The sample consists of 450,000 or so distinct CDR3 sequences, roughly 23% of them appearing once. Notes on the study in general: Still unconfirmed is whether the second-wave clones peaking on day 37 recognized SARS-CoV-2.

This rearrangement joins TRBV20-1 to TRBJ1-5, with 9 bases aligning to TRBD1. Sequenced material: PBMCs or a T cell subset sorted from them (not recorded which). The receptor's source is an adult woman who had mild COVID-19 (a few samples of this study predate the infection). Cell type and time point are not known. CDR3 sequence reads: CSARHTRTGVLQHF. The CDR3 DNA is TGCAGTGCTAGACATACTCGGACAGGGGTATTGCAGCATTTT.